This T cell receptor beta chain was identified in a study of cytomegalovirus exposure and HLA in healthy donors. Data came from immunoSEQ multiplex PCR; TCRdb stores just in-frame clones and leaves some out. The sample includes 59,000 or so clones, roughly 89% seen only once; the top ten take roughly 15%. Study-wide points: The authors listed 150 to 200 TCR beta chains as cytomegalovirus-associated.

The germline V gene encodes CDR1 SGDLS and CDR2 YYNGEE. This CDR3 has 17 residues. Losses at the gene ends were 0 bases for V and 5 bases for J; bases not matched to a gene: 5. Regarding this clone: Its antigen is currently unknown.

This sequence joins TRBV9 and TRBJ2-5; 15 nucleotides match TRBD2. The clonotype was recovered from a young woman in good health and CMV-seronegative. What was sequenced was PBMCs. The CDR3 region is CASSVGGLAGGQETQYF. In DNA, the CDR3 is TGTGCCAGCAGCGTAGGTGGACTAGCGGGGGGGCAGGAGACCCAGTACTTC.